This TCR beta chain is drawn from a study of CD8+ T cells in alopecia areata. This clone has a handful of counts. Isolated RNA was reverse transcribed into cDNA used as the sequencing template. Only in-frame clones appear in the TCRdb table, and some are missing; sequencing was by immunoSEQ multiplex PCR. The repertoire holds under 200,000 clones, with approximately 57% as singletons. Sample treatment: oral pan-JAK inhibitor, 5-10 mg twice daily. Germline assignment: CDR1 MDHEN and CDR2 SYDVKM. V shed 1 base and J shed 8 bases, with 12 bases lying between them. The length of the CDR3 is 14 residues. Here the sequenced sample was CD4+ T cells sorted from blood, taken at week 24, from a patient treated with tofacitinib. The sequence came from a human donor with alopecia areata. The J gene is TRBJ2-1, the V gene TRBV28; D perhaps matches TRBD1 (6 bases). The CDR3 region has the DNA TGTGCCAGCAGTTTATCAGGGGCCCTAGATGAGCAGTTCTTC. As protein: CASSLSGALDEQFF.